This T cell receptor (beta chain) appears in the sequencing data of a study of cytomegalovirus exposure and HLA in healthy donors. Notes on the study in general: A later examination showed that TCR association rates differed by HLA locus, with DRB1 most and HLA-C fewest.

A multiplex PCR was run with 60 Vbeta primers and 13 Jbeta primers. As originally analysed: In a later analysis, of 80 million to 90 million unique beta chains, roughly 10 million appeared in at least two donors. This table comes from immunoSEQ multiplex PCR, and its TCRdb copy is limited to in-frame clones, with some not included. The DNA gave D and trimming, while V, J and clone size come from that table. The sample has roughly 150,000 clones; more than 75% are singletons. This clone was counted only a few times. Its antigen remains unknown. The germline V gene encodes CDR1 SGHNT and CDR2 YENEEA. Trimming removed 0 bases from V and 0 bases from J, with 18 bases in between. This CDR3 region has 19 residues.

The TCR originated in a male donor in good health and CMV-seronegative. The chain joins TRBV11-3 to TRBJ2-1, with D possibly matching TRBD2 (5 bases). The sequencing sample was made of PBMCs. Here the CDR3 DNA reads TGTGCCAGCAGCTTAGATCAGTCTGGGAGCCAGAGCTCCTACAATGAGCAGTTCTTC. Protein product: CASSLDQSGSQSSYNEQFF.